The rows below give T cell receptor beta chains drawn from one sample of a study of OX40 agonist ivuxolimab in advanced cancers. Generated by immunoSEQ multiplex PCR, the TCRdb table keeps only in-frame clones and is missing some. Of 65,000 to 85,000 clones listed, just under 95% are singletons. Sample: CD4+ or CD8+ T cells sorted from blood, taken in a trial of the OX40 agonist ivuxolimab. These receptors came from an adult with an advanced solid tumor such as melanoma, head and neck, liver or kidney cancer. Both conserved end residues are part of each CDR3. Each record gives: V gene, D gene, clone size, J gene, CDR3 protein, CDR3 DNA. D genes are given only for firm matches. The size of a clone is reported for some rows only, either as once, few or many, or as a class for expanded clones.

TRBV6-1	TRBD1	NA	TRBJ2-7	CASSVDGTAGEQYF	TGTGCCAGCAGTGTCGACGGGACAGCCGGCGAGCAGTACTTC
TRBV10-2	TRBD2	NA	TRBJ2-3	CASRVGGATDTQYF	TGCGCCAGCAGGGTCGGGGGGGCCACAGATACGCAGTATTTT
TRBV5-1	NA	NA	TRBJ1-1	CASNAGANTEAFF	TGCGCCAGCAATGCCGGGGCGAACACTGAAGCTTTCTTT
TRBV6-1	NA	few	TRBJ1-5	CASSRDQPQHF	TGTGCCAGCAGCAGGGATCAGCCCCAGCATTTT
TRBV6-5	TRBD1	NA	TRBJ1-5	CASAGGKSNQPQHF	TGTGCCAGCGCAGGGGGTAAGAGCAATCAGCCCCAGCATTTT
TRBV27	TRBD1	NA	TRBJ2-3	CASSFTGTGDPDTQYF	TGTGCCAGCAGTTTCACCGGGACAGGGGACCCAGATACGCAGTATTTT
TRBV5-6	TRBD1	once	TRBJ2-5	CASSSGQAFKQETQYF	TGTGCCAGCAGCTCCGGACAGGCTTTTAAACAAGAGACCCAGTACTTC
TRBV6-6	TRBD2	NA	TRBJ2-2	CASKTLATTGELFF	TGTGCCAGCAAGACACTAGCGACAACCGGGGAGCTGTTTTTT
TRBV9	TRBD1	NA	TRBJ1-6	CASSRQGASSNSPLHF	TGTGCCAGCAGTCGGCAGGGGGCAAGTAGCAATTCACCCCTCCACTTT
TRBV6-1	NA	NA	TRBJ1-5	CASSDRANQPQHF	TGTGCCAGCAGTGATCGGGCCAATCAGCCCCAGCATTTT
TRBV19	TRBD1	NA	TRBJ1-2	CASTIEGAGYGYTF	TGTGCCAGTACCATAGAGGGGGCTGGCTATGGCTACACCTTC
TRBV30	TRBD1	NA	TRBJ1-1	CAWSGQGNTEAFF	TGTGCCTGGAGTGGACAGGGGAACACTGAAGCTTTCTTT
TRBV5-1	NA	NA	TRBJ1-2	CASSSLQGHYGYTF	TGCGCCAGCAGCTCTTTACAGGGCCACTATGGCTACACCTTC
TRBV9	TRBD1	NA	TRBJ2-5	CASSRETGIQETQYF	TGTGCCAGCAGCCGAGAGACAGGGATACAAGAGACCCAGTACTTC
TRBV18	TRBD1	once	TRBJ2-7	CASSPMDRSYEQYF	TGTGCCAGCTCACCCATGGACAGGTCCTACGAGCAGTACTTC
TRBV27	NA	NA	TRBJ1-2	CASSTFGTANYGYTF	TGTGCCAGCAGTACATTTGGGACGGCGAACTATGGCTACACCTTC
TRBV7-9	NA	NA	TRBJ1-1	CASSNQGTVFAFF	TGTGCCAGCAGCAACCAGGGTACGGTATTTGCTTTCTTT
TRBV20-1	NA	few	TRBJ1-1	CSAMTGNEAFF	TGCAGTGCTATGACGGGAAATGAAGCTTTCTTT